One and the same sample provided the 18 T cell receptor beta chains below, sequenced in a study of OX40 agonist ivuxolimab in advanced cancers. Produced via immunoSEQ multiplex PCR; TCRdb's table is partial and in-frame only. The data show tens of thousands of clones, about nine tenths seen once. The material was CD4+ or CD8+ T cells sorted from blood, obtained in a trial of the OX40 agonist ivuxolimab. The receptors were sampled from an adult with an advanced solid tumor such as melanoma, head and neck, liver or kidney cancer.

About this clone: At the DNA level, this CDR3 is encoded by other sequences in the same sample as well. The chain recombines TRBV7-9 with TRBJ1-1; no clear D gene. Germline CDR1 reads SEHNR; CDR2 reads FQNEAQ (reference sequence). The CDR3 totals 12 residues. V lost 2 bases, J lost 2 bases, and 3 bases lay in between. The CDR3 DNA sequence: TGTGCCAGCAGCTTAACAAACACTGAAGCTTTCTTT. This gives the protein CASSLTNTEAFF. The whole variable domain, filled in from reference TRBV7-9 and TRBJ1-1, reads DTGVSQNPRHKITKRGQNVTFRCDPISEHNRLYWYRQTLGQGPEFLTYFQNEAQLEKSRLLSDRFSAERPKGSFSTLEIQRTEQGDSAMYLCASSLTNTEAFFGQGTRLTVV.

The rearrangement links TRBV7-9 to TRBJ2-7; 11 bases align to TRBD1. The CDR3 length is 14 residues. With 5 bases clipped from V and 7 bases from J, the junction kept 7 bases outside the gene matches. CDR1 and CDR2 from the germline V gene are SEHNR and FQNEAQ (reference sequence). The CDR3 spells CASSPGQGAGEQYV. The DNA of the CDR3 is TGTGCCAGCAGCCCCGGACAGGGGGCGGGAGAGCAGTACGTC.

The chain recombines TRBV18 with TRBJ1-1; tentative D call: TRBD1 (6 bases). This CDR3 is built from 15 residues. The germline V gene encodes CDR1 KGHSH and CDR2 LQKENI. Trimming removed 6 bases at V and 5 bases at J, with 19 bases between. This CDR3 reads CASSPIRGAGTEAFF. DNA of the CDR3: TGTGCCAGCTCGCCTATAAGGGGGGCGGGAACTGAAGCTTTCTTT.

This chain joins TRBV5-8 and TRBJ2-1; 7 bases map to TRBD1. V dropped 0 bases and J dropped 2; count of bases not matched to a gene: 5. Germline V gene data show CDR1 as SGHTS and CDR2 as YDEGEE. The CDR3 consists of 16 residues. The CDR3 sequence: CASSLETGVAYNEQFF. CDR3 bases: TGTGCCAGCAGCTTGGAAACAGGGGTCGCCTACAATGAGCAGTTCTTC.

The V gene is TRBV11-3, the J gene TRBJ1-6; D is undetermined. There are 15 residues in the CDR3. CDR1 and CDR2 from the germline V gene are SGHNT and YENEEA. V gave up 1 base and J gave up 0 bases, with 4 bases separating them. CDR3 amino acids: CASSLAGSYNSPLHF. CDR3 sequence (DNA): TGTGCCAGCAGCTTAGCAGGCTCCTATAATTCACCCCTCCACTTT.

V is TRBV19 and J is TRBJ1-2, with D uncertain. Per germline, CDR1 LNHDA and CDR2 SQIVND (reference sequence). Trimming removed 3 bases at V and 4 bases at J, with 12 bases between. There are 14 residues in the CDR3. The chain's CDR3 is CASSINSVLYGYTF. The CDR3 coding sequence is TGTGCCAGTAGTATTAACAGCGTACTCTATGGCTACACCTTC.

V is TRBV2 and J is TRBJ2-7; D remains unclear. V dropped 2 bases and J dropped 3 bases, with 5 bases sitting between them. CDR1 SNHLY and CDR2 FYNNEI come from the germline V gene. The CDR3 totals 12 residues. The CDR3 nucleotides read TGTGCCAGCAGTGAACAGAACTACGAGCAGTACTTC. Translation gives CASSEQNYEQYF.

The chain joins TRBV19 to TRBJ1-5; the match to TRBD1 covers 9 bases. The V gene end was trimmed by 6 bases and the J gene end by 6 bases; junction bases not matched to a gene: 12. The CDR3 is made up of 16 amino acids. CDR1 is LNHDA and CDR2 is SQIVND in the germline V gene (reference sequence). The CDR3 reads CASRAEGQGAGQPQHF. DNA of the CDR3: TGTGCCAGTAGAGCCGAGGGACAGGGAGCGGGTCAGCCCCAGCATTTT.

The chain employs TRBV27 and TRBJ2-3; 9 bases align to TRBD2. V dropped 4 bases and J dropped 2; count of bases not matched to a gene: 7. Per germline, CDR1 MNHEY and CDR2 SMNVEV (reference sequence). This CDR3 is 16 amino acids long. The CDR3 sequence is CASSSLAGVHTDTQYF. The DNA of the CDR3 is TGTGCCAGCAGTTCCTTAGCGGGGGTACACACAGATACGCAGTATTTT.

This sequence joins TRBV11-2 and TRBJ1-1; TRBD1 aligns across 7 bases. The ends lost 6 bases at V and 3 bases at J; junction bases unmatched: 10. Germline lookup yields CDR1 SGHAT and CDR2 FQNNGV. The CDR3 is 15 residues long. The CDR3 sequence: CASSKGGQGHTEAFF. CDR3 bases: TGTGCCAGCAGTAAAGGGGGCCAGGGGCACACTGAAGCTTTCTTT.

This chain links TRBV5-1 with TRBJ2-3; TRBD1 is a possible D gene (6 bases). This CDR3 has 16 residues. Germline V lookup: CDR1 SGHRS, CDR2 YFSETQ. V lost 5 bases and J lost 2, with 18 bases in between. The CDR3 loop reads CASRPTGQPNTDTQYF. In DNA, the CDR3 is TGCGCCAGCAGACCGACCGGACAGCCCAACACAGATACGCAGTATTTT.

The chain recombines TRBV11-2 with TRBJ2-2; TRBD1 is a possible D gene (5 bases). The ends were cut back, 3 bases at V and 5 bases at J, with 16 bases in the middle. This CDR3 is 16 amino acids long. In germline, CDR1 is SGHAT, CDR2 FQNNGV. The CDR3 sequence is CASSFSDSPRTGELFF. DNA for the CDR3: TGTGCCAGCAGCTTTTCCGACAGTCCCCGTACCGGGGAGCTGTTTTTT. Variable domain in full (rest from reference TRBV11-2 and TRBJ2-2): EAGVAQSPRYKIIEKRQSVAFWCNPISGHATLYWYQQILGQGPKLLIQFQNNGVVDDSQLPKDRFSAERLKGVDSTLKIQPAKLEDSAVYLCASSFSDSPRTGELFFGEGSRLTVL.

The rearrangement joins TRBV7-2 to TRBJ2-7, with D tentatively TRBD2 (5 bases). Germline V gives CDR1 SGHTA, CDR2 FQGNSA. With 7 bases removed from V and 5 bases from J, the gap between germline ends came to 15 bases. The length of the CDR3 is 13 residues. The CDR3, as DNA: TGTGCCAGCACCAGCGGCCGCGGTAACGAGCAGTACTTC. Translating gives CASTSGRGNEQYF.

The chain employs TRBV6-1 and TRBJ2-3; D possibly corresponds to TRBD1 (6 bases). V was pared by 8 bases and J by 2 bases, with 14 bases between. This CDR3 has 14 residues. CDR1 and CDR2 (germline): MNHNS, SASEGT. The CDR3 bases are TGTGCCAGCCGTCCGAACAGGGCCACAGATACGCAGTATTTT. Its translation is CASRPNRATDTQYF.

J is TRBJ1-4 and V is TRBV30; D is unresolved. Per the germline V gene, CDR1 is GTSNPN and CDR2 is SVGIG (reference sequence). Trimming took off 3 bases at V and 5 bases at J, with 4 bases between the two ends. CDR3 size: 11 residues. The CDR3 spells CAWSANEKLFF. Written as DNA, the CDR3 is TGTGCCTGGAGCGCAAATGAAAAACTGTTTTTT.

This chain links TRBV18 with TRBJ2-3; a possible D gene is TRBD1 (5 bases). From germline, CDR1 is KGHSH and CDR2 LQKENI. The CDR3 runs 15 residues. The V end lost 3 bases, the J end lost 4 bases, and 14 bases lay between the germline ends. CDR3 DNA: TGTGCCAGCTCACCGGTGGGGAAGGGGCCAGATACGCAGTATTTT. Residues: CASSPVGKGPDTQYF.

V is TRBV29-1 and J is TRBJ2-7; 9 nucleotides match TRBD1. V gave up 7 bases and J gave up 0 bases; unmatched junction bases: 7. CDR3 length: 14 amino acids. CDR1 SQVTM and CDR2 ANQGSEA come from the germline V gene. The CDR3 DNA reads as TGCAGCGCTTCCACGACAGGGGGCTCCTACGAGCAGTACTTC. Amino acid sequence: CSASTTGGSYEQYF.

The V and J genes are TRBV7-2 and TRBJ2-7, with D perhaps matching TRBD1 (5 bases). CDR3 length: 14 residues. V was cut by 1 base and J by 2 bases, with 9 bases left in between. Germline CDR1 and CDR2: SGHTA and FQGNSA. The CDR3 region has the DNA TGTGCCAGCAGCTTAGTTCCAGGGCCCTACGAGCAGTACGTC. It translates to CASSLVPGPYEQYV.